This T cell receptor (beta chain) emerged from a study of shared clonotypes between healthy human individuals. Investigators spread the genomic DNA of each subset evenly over several immunoSEQ plates. DNA input for the unsorted PBMC replicate PCRs was about 280 ng, 25,000 to 35,000 T cell genomes. Repertoires were generated with immunoSEQ multiplex PCR, while TCRdb's copy carries only in-frame clones and drops some. The sample shows about 460,000 clones, more than 70% of them seen only once. CDR3 length equals 14 residues. V was clipped by 4 bases and J by 2 bases, with 11 bases between them. Germline assignment: CDR1 LGHNA and CDR2 YNFKEQ.

The J gene is TRBJ1-2, the V gene TRBV4-2; D is undetermined. Sequencing was performed on PBMCs. The TCR comes from a woman between 40 and 50 years old in good health. Some clones in this sample may be carry-over from other donors' samples. This chain's CDR3 is CASSPHPQNYGYTF. CDR3 bases: TGTGCCAGCAGCCCACACCCCCAAAACTATGGCTACACCTTC.